This T cell receptor (beta chain) is from a study of T-cell memory formation after mild COVID-19. Study as a whole: In these data, TCR clusters were largely donor specific. Study-wide points: Chiefly within CM and EM were the contracting CD4+ clones; CD8+ ones were within EMRA.

V gave up 1 base and J gave up 2 bases, with 13 bases separating them. Germline-derived CDR1 and CDR2 are SGHVS and FNYEAQ. The CDR3 has 16 residues. Researchers used 5'RACE with constant-segment primers to make TCR alpha and TCR beta cDNA libraries that carry sample barcodes and UMIs. TCRdb reprocessed the 5' RACE reads with MiXCR, giving one entry per CDR3 protein. The table lists 530,000 or so distinct CDR3 sequences, 15% to 20% of them singletons. In the case of this clonotype: Antigen: not known.

The chain carries TRBV7-6 and TRBJ2-3; a possible D gene is TRBD1 (6 bases). Source material: PBMCs or a T cell subset sorted from them (not recorded which). The source is an adult woman who had mild COVID-19 (a few samples of this study predate the infection). Cell type and time point are not known. DNA for the CDR3: TGTGCCAGCAGCTTAGGAACAGGGTTGGACACAGATACGCAGTATTTT. Amino acids: CASSLGTGLDTDTQYF.